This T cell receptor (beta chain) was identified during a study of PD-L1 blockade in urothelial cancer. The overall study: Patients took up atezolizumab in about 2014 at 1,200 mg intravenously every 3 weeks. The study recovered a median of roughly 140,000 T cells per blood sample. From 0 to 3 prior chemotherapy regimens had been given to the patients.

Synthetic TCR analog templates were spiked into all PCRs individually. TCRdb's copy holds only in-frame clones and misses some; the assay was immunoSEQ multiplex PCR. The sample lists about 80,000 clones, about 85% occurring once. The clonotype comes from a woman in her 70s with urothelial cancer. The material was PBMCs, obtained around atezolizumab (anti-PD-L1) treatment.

CDR3 sequence reads: CASSLDRVEQYF. Written as DNA, the CDR3 is TGTGCCAGCAGCTTAGACCGGGTCGAGCAGTACTTC. The V call is TRBV11-2, the J call TRBJ2-7; D is unclear. CDR3 length: 12 amino acids. Trimming pared 0 bases from V and 6 bases from J, leaving 6 bases between. Germline lookup yields CDR1 SGHAT and CDR2 FQNNGV.